This paragraph covers one T cell receptor beta chain sequence. Its antigen is unknown. No much larger clone exists at a distance of one base, and base qualities are not known. This sample was taken from a study of post-analysis software for immune sequencing data (dated by TCRdb to about 2015). As for the study more broadly: Disease courses on record covered relapsing-remitting, secondary progressive and progressive-relapsing multiple sclerosis, though some patients had no subtype annotation. The patient repertoires were compared against 11 previously published healthy control repertoires obtained from donors aged about 6 to 27 years. A subset of samples was prepared in parallel using single-end sample barcoding, then pooled and co-amplified after Illumina adapter ligation. What the research found in general, with its limitations: A handful of TRBV segments, including TRBV5-6, TRBV5-1 and TRBV20-1, were significantly more frequent in patients than controls. Compared with controls, multiple sclerosis patients had significantly lower normalized Chao1 diversity, a finding suggesting substantial peripheral T-cell clonal expansion. The control group was slightly older than the multiple sclerosis patient group. Strong co-clustering of samples prepared in the same batch was shown by direct clustering with F measure, prompting a batch-effect correction.

Library construction relied on PCR. Sequencer: Illumina HiSeq 2500. Unique molecular identifiers were incorporated into TCR beta cDNA libraries to reduce PCR and sequencing biases. Every 1 to 10 million input T cells yielded about 500,000 cDNA molecules, meaning each molecule approximated one T cell. The patient libraries were prepared and sequenced using the same protocol as the earlier healthy control dataset. Within a given batch, samples were prepared together, multiplexed and sequenced on the same HiSeq lane. The paper's data handling went like this. MIGEC was used to process the raw barcoded reads, and molecular identifier groups with only a single read were discarded before consensus assembly and CDR3 extraction. Clonotype tables were post-analysed with VDJtools, and diversity was normalized by down-sampling all datasets to the smallest sample size. In repertoire overlap clustering, CDR3 amino acid sequences, but not nucleotide sequences, were matched to correct batch-related cross-sample contamination. The public reads were run again by TCRdb, first through fastp at Q25 and then through MiXCR, and only productive beta chains were kept. Every CDR3 protein is listed once, alongside the most common genes and DNA of its rows. TCRdb, not the authors, supplied the V and J calls. The table for this sample lists about 190,000 distinct CDR3 sequences; over 25% of them were counted only once. Together, the top ten hold roughly 3.5% of the sample.

V drops 6 bases and J drops 7 bases, leaving 18 bases in between. CDR1 and CDR2 were assigned from the germline V gene as MDHEN and SYDVKM. CDR3 length: 15 amino acids, cysteine to phenylalanine. Only the CDR3 part of the read is kept: 45 bases, read in frame from the first base. TCR beta repertoires were profiled from peripheral blood of roughly 13 young patients with multiple sclerosis to demonstrate the VDJtools post-analysis software. The multiple sclerosis patients were children and adolescents ranging in age from about 6 to 17 years. The receptor was isolated from a girl aged 2 to 17 with multiple sclerosis. The sequence is built from TRBV28 and TRBJ1-4, and possibly TRBD1, on 5 matching bases. Source material: blood. The CDR3 region: CASRTPGGSGEKLFF. The base sequence is TGTGCCAGCAGGACCCCGGGGGGAAGCGGTGAAAAACTGTTTTTT.